A single sample gave rise to the 29 T cell receptor beta chains below, sequenced in a study of blood T cells in healthy people across ages. A J-beta primer mix and a sample-barcoded 5' primer were used in a second PCR of about 7 to 12 cycles. TCRdb re-analysed the 5' RACE reads in MiXCR, keeping a single row per CDR3 protein. The table shows around 800,000 distinct CDR3 sequences, with about a quarter occurring only once. The same sample was also studied in work on T cells of mothers and their children.

The sequencing input was blood. These receptor sequences come from a boy between 10 and 17 years old in good health.

The CDR3 DNA follows: TGTGCCAGCAGCGCTTCGACTAGCGGGGGGGTTTACTACAATGAGCAGTTCTTC. As protein: CASSASTSGGVYYNEQFF. The chain employs TRBV7-9 and TRBJ2-1; 14 nucleotides match TRBD2. With 5 bases clipped from V and 3 bases from J, the junction kept 9 bases outside the gene matches. From germline, CDR1 is SEHNR and CDR2 FQNEAQ (reference sequence). CDR3 length: 18 amino acids.

The chain uses TRBV12-3 or TRBV12-4 and TRBJ2-5; D ambiguous. This CDR3 is built from 15 residues. Deletions cut 3 bases from V and 5 bases from J, with 16 bases between. CDR3 region: CASSFSPGVGETQYF. In DNA form, the CDR3 reads TGTGCCAGCAGTTTTTCCCCGGGTGTAGGGGAGACCCAGTACTTC.

The chain is built from TRBV2 and TRBJ2-5; tentatively, D is TRBD2 (6 bases). The assigned J gene may be wrong: the sequence end matches TRBJ2-1 better. The CDR3 totals 15 residues. Germline loops: CDR1 SNHLY, CDR2 FYNNEI. The CDR3 DNA follows: TGTGCCAGCAGTGACGTCGTGGAGGGGCTCGGAGAGCAGTTCTTC. It specifies CASSDVVEGLGEQFF.

The chain employs TRBV3-1 and TRBJ1-4, with 9 bases lining up with TRBD1. CDR3 length: 14 residues. V shed 4 bases, J shed 6 bases, and the junction held 3 bases outside the gene matches. CDR1 is LGHDT, CDR2 YNNKEL, per germline (reference sequence). The CDR3 region is CASSRRDRDEKLFF. The CDR3 coding sequence is TGTGCCAGCAGCCGTCGGGACAGGGATGAAAAACTGTTTTTT.

This clonotype was found a few times. V and J are TRBV7-2 and TRBJ2-4, with D tentatively TRBD1 (6 bases). There are 17 residues in the CDR3. Germline CDR1 and CDR2: SGHTA and FQGNSA. V lost 1 base to trimming and J lost 0 bases, with 13 bases between them. The CDR3 spells CASSLESTGLAKNIQYF. CDR3 in DNA: TGTGCCAGCAGCTTAGAGTCGACAGGACTAGCCAAAAACATTCAGTACTTC.

The rearrangement uses TRBV5-1 and TRBJ2-5, with 11 bases identical to TRBD2. The V gene end was trimmed by 5 bases and the J gene end by 1 base; junction bases not matched to a gene: 4. This CDR3 contains 15 residues. Germline-derived CDR1 and CDR2 are SGHRS and YFSETQ. The DNA for the CDR3 is TGCGCCAGCAGAAGACTAGCGGGGCCCCAAGAGACCCAGTACTTC. Its translation: CASRRLAGPQETQYF.

A single count supports this clonotype. The chain recombines TRBV20-1 with TRBJ1-2; 7 nucleotides agree with TRBD1. The CDR3 is made up of 12 amino acids. V lost 3 bases to trimming and J lost 7 bases; unmatched junction nucleotides: 5. Germline CDR1 reads DFQATT; CDR2 reads SNEGSKA (reference sequence). CDR3 DNA: TGCAGTGCTAGCGACAGGGCGACTGGCTACACCTTC. Encoded protein: CSASDRATGYTF.

The chain is built from TRBV27 and TRBJ2-3; maybe TRBD1 (6 bases). The CDR3 is 14 amino acids. Germline V gene data show CDR1 as MNHEY and CDR2 as SMNVEV (reference sequence). V lost 2 bases, J lost 4 bases, and 10 bases lay in between. CDR3 DNA sequence: TGTGCCAGCAGTTTAGCAGGGGATGCAGATACGCAGTATTTT. This sequence encodes CASSLAGDADTQYF.

In its sample, this clonotype was seen a few times. The chain uses TRBV15 and TRBJ1-2; TRBD1 matches at 7 bases. The V gene's germline CDR1 is LNHNV and CDR2 YYDKDF (reference sequence). Trimming cost V 1 base and J 2 bases; bases outside gene matches: 4. This CDR3 contains 15 residues. CDR3 sequence reads: CATSRGVQGNYGYTF. In DNA form, the CDR3 reads TGTGCCACCAGCAGAGGGGTACAGGGGAACTATGGCTACACCTTC.

This chain joins TRBV11-2 and TRBJ2-3, with D possibly being TRBD1 or TRBD2 (6 bases each). CDR1 SGHAT and CDR2 FQNNGV come from the germline V gene. The CDR3 extends over 16 amino acids. V lost 4 bases to trimming and J lost 4 bases, with 18 bases between them. The CDR3 bases are TGTGCCAGCAGCTCGAGAGGGGGGCCGCGGGCAGATACGCAGTATTTT. It encodes CASSSRGGPRADTQYF.

On this clonotype itself: One base away lies a much larger clone, so this may be a sequencing read error. The chain combines TRBV13 with TRBJ2-5, with TRBD2 identical over 10 bases. This CDR3 has 15 amino acids. Germline V gene data show CDR1 as PRHDT and CDR2 as FYEKMQ (reference sequence). With 2 bases clipped from V and 2 bases from J, the junction kept 2 bases outside the gene matches. The CDR3 DNA is TGTGCCAGCAGCTTACTTAGCGGGGGGCAAGAGACCCAGTACTTC. Translation: CASSLLSGGQETQYF.

This clonotype has only one observation. The chain combines TRBV5-1 with TRBJ2-1; 8 bases align to TRBD1. This CDR3 is built from 16 residues. J lost 4 bases, V lost 5 bases, and 11 bases had no gene match. Germline assignment: CDR1 SGHRS and CDR2 YFSETQ. In DNA, the CDR3 is TGCGCCAGCAGTTTGATGCAGGGGGCCCATTACAATGAGCAGTTCTTC. This encodes CASSLMQGAHYNEQFF.

This clonotype appeared a few times. This chain uses TRBV10-3 with TRBJ1-2; no reliable D call. V was clipped by 3 bases and J by 8 bases, with 16 bases between them. The CDR3 is 14 residues long. CDR1 is ENHRY and CDR2 is SYGVKD in the germline V gene. The CDR3 reads CAISEQTPGSGYTF. CDR3 nucleotide sequence: TGTGCCATCAGTGAACAGACTCCCGGATCAGGCTACACCTTC.

This clonotype was counted only a few times. The V and J genes are TRBV13 and TRBJ2-1; 9 bases map to TRBD1. The assigned J gene may be wrong: the sequence end matches TRBJ2-7 better. CDR1 is PRHDT and CDR2 is FYEKMQ in the germline V gene (reference sequence). The CDR3 is 15 amino acids. In nucleotides, the CDR3 is TGTGCCAGCAGCTCGGCGGACAGGGGAATCTACGAGCAGTACTTC. Amino acids: CASSSADRGIYEQYF.

The chain has TRBV15 and TRBJ2-1; 12 bases agree with TRBD2. Matching the DNA end better, TRBJ2-5 makes the J call doubtful. The CDR3 spans 13 residues. Germline V gene lookup returns CDR1 LNHNV and CDR2 YYDKDF (reference sequence). Here the CDR3 reads CATSSTSGGSQYF. DNA of the CDR3: TGTGCCACCAGCAGTACTAGCGGGGGGAGCCAGTACTTC.

This clonotype turned up a few times. The V call is TRBV10-3, the J call TRBJ2-7, with a possible D match to TRBD2 (6 bases). Trimming took 0 bases from V and 2 from J, leaving 14 bases between them. The CDR3 consists of 16 residues. The V gene's germline CDR1 is ENHRY and CDR2 SYGVKD. The CDR3 DNA is TGTGCCATCAGTGAGTCAGGCGGGGTACAAGCCTACGAGCAGTACTTC. This gives the protein CAISESGGVQAYEQYF.

The chain employs TRBV12-3 or TRBV12-4 and TRBJ2-2, with TRBD2 as a possible D gene (6 bases). The V and J ends lost 5 bases and 4 bases respectively, with 14 bases between them. The CDR3 is 15 residues long. The CDR3 here is CASSPGTLGTGELFF. CDR3 DNA: TGTGCCAGCAGTCCCGGGACTCTAGGCACCGGGGAGCTGTTTTTT.

The chain has TRBV7-2 and TRBJ1-1; D gene uncertain. Between the trimmed V and J ends, which lost 1 base and 1 base, there was a span of 10 bases. This CDR3 spans 15 amino acids. Per germline, CDR1 SGHTA and CDR2 FQGNSA. The CDR3 sequence is CASSLGVYGNTEAFF. In DNA form, the CDR3 reads TGTGCCAGCAGCTTAGGGGTGTATGGGAACACTGAAGCTTTCTTT.

This clonotype is a singleton in its sample. The gene calls are TRBV9 and TRBJ2-1; TRBD2 matches 8 bases. The CDR3 runs 12 residues. V lost 6 bases, J lost 8 bases, and 4 bases stayed unmatched. Germline CDR1 SGDLS, CDR2 YYNGEE. The CDR3 loop reads CASNGGDHEQFF. The CDR3 coding sequence is TGTGCCAGCAACGGGGGGGACCATGAGCAGTTCTTC.

This chain links TRBV13 with TRBJ2-7, with D perhaps TRBD1 or TRBD2 (5 bases each). Trimming removed 5 bases at V and 0 bases at J, with 11 bases between. The CDR3 totals 14 residues. Germline values: CDR1 PRHDT, CDR2 FYEKMQ (reference sequence). DNA of the CDR3: TGTGCCAGCAGCCGTGGTGGGACCTCCTACGAGCAGTACTTC. Protein sequence: CASSRGGTSYEQYF.

V and J are TRBV15 and TRBJ2-1, with D possibly TRBD2 on 5 matching bases. This CDR3 region has 16 residues. V was clipped by 0 bases and J by 5 bases, with 14 bases between them. Germline V gene data show CDR1 as LNHNV and CDR2 as YYDKDF (reference sequence). In nucleotides, the CDR3 is TGTGCCACCAGCAGAGATAAGAGGGAATTACACAATGAGCAGTTCTTC. It yields the protein CATSRDKRELHNEQFF.

The chain combines TRBV6-1 with TRBJ2-6; perhaps TRBD1 as D (5 bases). Germline assignment: CDR1 MNHNS and CDR2 SASEGT. The CDR3 consists of 17 residues. V gave up 2 bases and J gave up 2 bases, with 13 bases separating them. CDR3 residues: CASSERGAGPGANVLTF. Written as DNA, the CDR3 is TGTGCCAGCAGTGAAAGGGGCGCCGGGCCTGGGGCCAACGTCCTGACTTTC.

Many counts were recorded for this clonotype. The rearrangement links TRBV6-6 to TRBJ2-7; no firm D call. Trimming took off 3 bases at V and 6 bases at J, with 9 bases between the two ends. Germline lookup yields CDR1 MNHNY and CDR2 SVGAGI (reference sequence). The CDR3 length is 12 residues. The DNA of the CDR3 is TGTGCCAGCAGTTATAAGGGTTCCGAGCAGTACTTC. Its translation is CASSYKGSEQYF.

This CDR3 reads CAWTTESSGANVLTF. For the CDR3, the DNA is TGTGCCTGGACCACAGAGTCCTCTGGGGCCAACGTCCTGACTTTC. The V gene is TRBV30, the J gene TRBJ2-6; D remains unclear. The germline gives CDR1 GTSNPN, CDR2 SVGIG (reference sequence). Trimming took 4 bases from V and 0 from J, leaving 10 bases between them. This CDR3 has 15 amino acids.

The chain uses TRBV3-1 and TRBJ2-1; D is possibly TRBD1 (5 bases). V shed 0 bases and J shed 3 bases, with 18 bases lying between them. Per the germline V gene, CDR1 is LGHDT and CDR2 is YNNKEL (reference sequence). The CDR3 sequence is 18 residues long. The CDR3 loop is CASSQDLGVVGFYNEQFF. DNA of the CDR3: TGTGCCAGCAGCCAAGACTTAGGGGTTGTGGGATTCTACAATGAGCAGTTCTTC.

This clonotype was seen more than once but under ten times. At one end, the junction sequence differs from germline, possibly due to a read error. This rearrangement joins TRBV12-3 or TRBV12-4 to TRBJ2-5; 13 bases map to TRBD2. The J call may be mistaken, given a closer DNA end match to TRBJ2-1. The length of the CDR3 is 21 residues. Here the CDR3 DNA reads TGTGCCAGCAGTCGTGTACTAGCGGGGGGGCTGCCTTTATCATCCTACGATGAGCAGTTCTTC. Protein sequence: CASSRVLAGGLPLSSYDEQFF.

This clonotype was counted a few times. V usage is TRBV7-9 and J usage is TRBJ2-1; either TRBD1 or TRBD2 may supply D (5 bases each). V lost 5 bases, J lost 3 bases, and 14 bases lay in between. Germline V gene sequence: CDR1 SEHNR, CDR2 FQNEAQ (reference sequence). The length of the CDR3 is 15 residues. The CDR3 spells CASSPSGRNYNEQFF. CDR3 nucleotide sequence: TGTGCCAGCAGCCCGTCGGGACGGAACTACAATGAGCAGTTCTTC.

V and J are TRBV30 and TRBJ2-7, with D perhaps being TRBD1 or TRBD2 (6 bases each). Trimming removed 4 bases from V and 3 bases from J, with 10 bases in between. Germline CDR1 reads GTSNPN; CDR2 reads SVGIG (reference sequence). The CDR3 has 12 amino acids. CDR3 sequence: CAWTGAGYEQYF. In DNA, the CDR3 is TGTGCCTGGACGGGGGCGGGCTACGAGCAGTACTTC.

V is TRBV30 and J is TRBJ2-7, with D hard to call. The CDR3 sequence is 15 residues long. CDR1 and CDR2 from the germline V gene are GTSNPN and SVGIG (reference sequence). Deletions cut 1 base from V and 1 base from J, with 14 bases between. The CDR3 region has the DNA TGTGCCTGGAGTGGTCGGCGGATCCTATCCTACGAGCAGTACTTC. Protein sequence: CAWSGRRILSYEQYF. Full variable domain (remainder filled in from reference TRBV30 and TRBJ2-7): SQTIHQWPATLVQPVGSPLSLECTVEGTSNPNLYWYRQAAGRGLQLLFYSVGIGQISSEVPQNLSASRPQDRQFILSSKKLLLSDSGFYLCAWSGRRILSYEQYFGPGTRLTVT.